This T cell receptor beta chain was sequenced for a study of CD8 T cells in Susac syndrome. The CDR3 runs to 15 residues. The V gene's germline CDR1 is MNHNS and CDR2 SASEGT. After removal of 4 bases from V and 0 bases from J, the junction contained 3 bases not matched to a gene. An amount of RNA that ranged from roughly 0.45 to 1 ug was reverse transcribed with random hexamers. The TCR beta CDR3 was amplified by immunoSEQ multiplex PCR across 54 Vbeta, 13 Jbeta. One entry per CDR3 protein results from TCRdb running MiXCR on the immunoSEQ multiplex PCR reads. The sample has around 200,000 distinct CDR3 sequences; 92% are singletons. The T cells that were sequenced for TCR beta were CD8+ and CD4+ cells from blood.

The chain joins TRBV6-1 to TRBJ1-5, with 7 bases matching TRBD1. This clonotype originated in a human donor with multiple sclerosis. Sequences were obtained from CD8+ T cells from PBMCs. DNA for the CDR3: TGTGCCAGCAGTGGGGACAGATATAGCAATCAGCCCCAGCATTTT. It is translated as CASSGDRYSNQPQHF.